This TCR beta chain stems from a study of CXCR3-negative and CXCR3-positive naive CD8 T cells. General observations from the study: CXCR3-positive naive cells had TRB CDR3s that were more hydrophobic than CXCR3-negative naive cells had.

Concerning this clonotype itself: Its antigen is undetermined.

CDR1 and CDR2 (germline): SGHVS, FQNEAQ. This CDR3 contains 11 residues. With UMI labels, 5' RACE was used to prepare the TRB cDNA libraries. Each CDR3 protein gets one entry in TCRdb, which reprocessed the 5' RACE reads and gives no DNA. This sample's clone table lists around 63,000 distinct CDR3 sequences. The TCR originated in a human donor in good health. Some clones in this sample may be carry-over from other donors' samples. This chain connects TRBV7-8 to TRBJ1-1. Sequencing was done on a sample of naive CXCR3+ CD8+ T cells from blood. Subset noted: CD45RO-CCR7+CD27+CD95- naive CD8+ T cells expressing CXCR3 (TNR3+). The CDR3 loop reads CASSIDREAFF.